The 11 T cell receptor beta chains below come from one sample, sequenced in a study of neurological immune-mediated disorders. TCRdb ran MiXCR on the 5' RACE reads and lists one entry per CDR3 protein. The data show about 99,000 distinct CDR3 sequences, 10% to 12% seen once. The time point denotes: longitudinal time-point 3. The sample consisted of PBMCs. These receptors were obtained from a female donor with HTLV-1-associated myelopathy (HAM/TSP).

This clonotype came up many times. J is TRBJ2-7 and V is TRBV9; TRBD2 might be the D (6 bases). CDR3 length: 15 amino acids. V was pared by 2 bases and J by 4 bases, with 16 bases between. Germline V gene lookup returns CDR1 SGDLS and CDR2 YYNGEE. The CDR3 DNA reads as TGTGCCAGCAGCGTCTCCGGCGGGATAGAGTACGAGCAGTACTTC. It translates to CASSVSGGIEYEQYF.

With respect to this clonotype: This could be a read error, since a much larger clone is one nucleotide away. The V and J genes are TRBV5-1 and TRBJ2-7, with D unclear. The CDR3 loop spans 14 amino acids. Germline lookup yields CDR1 SGHRS and CDR2 YFSETQ. The CDR3 region is CGSSLETPSYEQYF. CDR3 nucleotides: TGCGGCAGCAGCTTGGAGACCCCCTCCTACGAGCAGTACTTC.

This clonotype showed up many times. This chain joins TRBV12-3 or TRBV12-4 and TRBJ1-5; 9 bases align to TRBD1. V lost 5 bases and J lost 6; bases outside the gene matches: 5. The length of the CDR3 is 14 residues. The CDR3 reads CASSQTGGVQPQHF. CDR3 nucleotide sequence: TGTGCCAGCAGTCAGACAGGGGGTGTTCAGCCCCAGCATTTT.

The sample holds many counts of this clonotype. J is TRBJ2-7 and V is TRBV20-1; a weak D match, TRBD2 (5 bases). The germline CDR1 and CDR2 sequences are DFQATT and SNEGSKA (reference sequence). The ends were cut back, 2 bases at V and 6 bases at J, with 17 bases in the middle. The CDR3 runs to 14 residues. The CDR3 is CSARQTGLSREQYF. CDR3 in DNA: TGCAGTGCTAGACAAACGGGGTTATCCCGCGAGCAGTACTTC.

This clonotype was picked up many times. This chain connects TRBV24-1 to TRBJ2-3; TRBD1 aligns across 9 bases. CDR1 and CDR2 from the germline V gene are KGHDR and SFDVKD. The CDR3 spans 18 residues. Trimming took 4 bases from V and 8 from J; bases not matched to a gene: 18. CDR3 nucleotide sequence: TGTGCCACCAGTGAGGACCGGTATTACGGGACAGGGTTTGCTACGCAGTATTTT. It yields the protein CATSEDRYYGTGFATQYF.

The CDR3 loop reads CASSPEGSGYGYTF. In DNA, the CDR3 is TGCGCCAGCAGCCCGGAGGGGTCGGGATATGGCTACACCTTC. This sequence joins TRBV5-1 and TRBJ1-2, with D perhaps TRBD1 (5 bases). Trimming stripped 4 bases from V and 5 bases from J, with 15 bases between. This CDR3 comprises 14 residues. Germline V CDR1 and CDR2: SGHRS, YFSETQ.

This clonotype was counted at least ten times. The CDR3 reads CASSLQGLSTDTQYF. CDR3 coding DNA: TGCGCCAGCAGCCTACAGGGGCTAAGCACAGATACGCAGTATTTT. The chain couples TRBV4-1 to TRBJ2-3; 7 nucleotides agree with TRBD1. The V gene end was trimmed by 4 bases and the J gene end by 0 bases; junction bases not matched to a gene: 4. Germline CDR1 is MGHRA and CDR2 is YSYEKL. The CDR3 extends over 15 amino acids.

This clonotype occurred many times. The chain links TRBV4-2 to TRBJ1-4; a weak D match, TRBD1 (5 bases). The CDR3 length is 16 residues. Trimming shortened V by 0 bases and J by 8 bases, and 16 bases separated the two germline ends. Germline assignment: CDR1 LGHNA and CDR2 YNFKEQ. In nucleotides, the CDR3 is TGTGCCAGCAGCCAAGATCTAGGGCAGCCAGGGGAAAAACTGTTTTTT. It is translated as CASSQDLGQPGEKLFF.

This clonotype occurred many times. The chain combines TRBV27 with TRBJ2-1; D perhaps matches TRBD2 (6 bases). The CDR3 totals 13 residues. Germline lookup yields CDR1 MNHEY and CDR2 SMNVEV (reference sequence). Between the trimmed V and J ends, which lost 7 bases and 10 bases, there was a span of 17 bases. The DNA of the CDR3 is TGTGCCAGCACCTGGGGGAGGCTGGGGGAGCAGTTCTTC. As protein: CASTWGRLGEQFF.

This clonotype was seen ten or more times. The chain uses TRBV5-1 and TRBJ1-2; the D gene is possibly TRBD1 (5 bases). Germline CDR1 reads SGHRS; CDR2 reads YFSETQ. Trimming removed 1 base from V and 6 bases from J, with 13 bases in between. This CDR3 has 14 residues. CDR3 nucleotides: TGCGCCAGCAGCTTGAGGGGATTGGGCAATGGCTACACCTTC. This translates into CASSLRGLGNGYTF.

The chain carries TRBV10-3 and TRBJ1-5; 7 bases are a match to TRBD1. CDR1 is ENHRY, CDR2 SYGVKD, per germline. The V and J ends lost 0 bases and 6 bases, in that order; junction bases with no gene match: 8. The CDR3 sequence is 16 residues long. The CDR3 nucleotides are TGTGCCATCAGTGAGTCGACAGGGAGGTACGGTCAGCCCCAGCATTTT. This sequence encodes CAISESTGRYGQPQHF.